What follows are 14 T cell receptor beta chains derived from one specimen sequenced in a study of Graves' ophthalmopathy and Graves' hyperthyroidism (dated by TCRdb to the late 2010s). The instrument given in TCRdb is Illumina HiSeq 2000. TCR beta CDR3 regions were amplified from RNA transcripts for repertoire sequencing. The first round of RT-PCR was done with HTBI primers and the Qiagen OneStep RT-PCR kit, and was followed by a second round of multiplex PCR, then size selection and purification. TCRdb took the public reads, trimmed them with fastp at Q25, ran MiXCR for clone calling and kept in-frame beta chains. Rows merge per CDR3 protein into single entries with the most common DNA and genes. This sample comprises about 550,000 distinct CDR3 sequences, about two fifths of them detected only once. Less than 4.5% of the sample is in the top ten clones. Sequences were obtained from peripheral blood or thyroid tissue (not recorded which). All receptors come from an adult man with Graves' hyperthyroidism.

The rearrangement links TRBV14 to TRBJ2-2, with 7 positions matching TRBD2. V gave up 7 bases and J gave up 4 bases; unmatched junction bases: 6. CDR1 SGHDN and CDR2 FVKESK come from the germline V gene. This CDR3 is 14 amino acids long. The CDR3 coding sequence is TGTGCCAGCAAGTGGCGGGAGCCCACCGGGGAGCTGTTTTTT. Translation: CASKWREPTGELFF. The full variable domain, completed using reference TRBV14 and TRBJ2-2, is EAGVTQFPSHSVIEKGQTVTLRCDPISGHDNLYWYRRVMGKEIKFLLHFVKESKQDESGMPNNRFLAERTGGTYSTLKVQPAELEDSGVYFCASKWREPTGELFFGEGSRLTVL.

The table lists this clonotype with many counts. The chain joins TRBV12-3 or TRBV12-4 to TRBJ1-4; a weak D match, TRBD1 (6 bases). V was cut by 10 bases and J by 6 bases, with 15 bases left in between. The CDR3 runs 13 residues. CDR3: CATRGGYDEKLFF. CDR3 bases: TGTGCCACCAGAGGGGGTTATGATGAAAAACTGTTTTTT.

In this sample, this clonotype turned up many times. Mismatch with germline at one junction end may stem from a read error. This chain connects TRBV20-1 to TRBJ1-2; D gene ambiguous. The CDR3 extends over 11 amino acids. CDR1 is DFQATT and CDR2 is SNEGSKA in the germline V gene (reference sequence). The CDR3: CQTPGLYGYTF. CDR3 nucleotides: TGTCAAACCCCCGGACTGTATGGCTACACCTTC.

This clonotype was seen many times. This rearrangement joins TRBV7-9 to TRBJ1-1; 8 bases match TRBD1. The CDR3 is 14 amino acids. Germline lookup yields CDR1 SEHNR and CDR2 FQNEAQ (reference sequence). Losses at the gene ends were 6 bases for V and 5 bases for J; bases not matched to a gene: 8. The CDR3 DNA reads TGTGCCAGCAGGCCTCGACAGGGGAGGACTGAAGCTTTCTTT. Its translation: CASRPRQGRTEAFF.

Turning to this clonotype: This may arise from a read error, as a much more abundant clone is one base away. The chain uses TRBV10-3 and TRBJ1-1, with TRBD1 matching over 7 bases. The V segment lost 6 bases and the J segment 7 bases; nucleotides outside the gene matches: 2. The CDR3 is made up of 11 amino acids. The V gene's germline CDR1 is ENHRY and CDR2 SYGVKD. The DNA for the CDR3 is TGTGCCATCAGACAGGGGATTGAAGCTTTCTTT. Its translation: CAIRQGIEAFF.

The V call is TRBV20-1, the J call TRBJ2-7, with D maybe TRBD2 (5 bases). Germline V lookup: CDR1 DFQATT, CDR2 SNEGSKA (reference sequence). This CDR3 has 14 residues. V gave up 6 bases and J gave up 7 bases, with 22 bases separating them. CDR3 loop: CSASGLEVGNEQYF. DNA for the CDR3: TGCAGTGCATCCGGACTGGAAGTGGGGAATGAGCAGTACTTC.

The chain uses TRBV7-9 and TRBJ1-1; 8 bases line up with TRBD1. J lost 10 bases, V lost 6 bases, and 10 bases had no gene match. CDR3 size: 13 residues. In germline, CDR1 is SEHNR, CDR2 FQNEAQ (reference sequence). The DNA for the CDR3 is TGTGCCAGCAGACCTGACAGGGGTATCGTAGCTTTCTTT. Amino acids: CASRPDRGIVAFF. Variable domain in full (rest from reference TRBV7-9 and TRBJ1-1): DTGVSQNPRHKITKRGQNVTFRCDPISEHNRLYWYRQTLGQGPEFLTYFQNEAQLEKSRLLSDRFSAERPKGSFSTLEIQRTEQGDSAMYLCASRPDRGIVAFFGQGTRLTVV.

In this sample, this clonotype turned up a few times. CDR3 DNA: TGCGCCAGCAGCTTAGGGAGCTCCTACAATGAGCAGTTCTTC. Protein sequence: CASSLGSSYNEQFF. The chain has TRBV5-1 and TRBJ2-1, with D maybe TRBD2 (5 bases). CDR1 is SGHRS, CDR2 YFSETQ, per germline. Trimming left V 2 bases short and J 0 bases short, with 6 bases between. The CDR3 contains 14 residues.

The chain has TRBV29-1 and TRBJ2-7, with D possibly being TRBD1 (5 bases). Germline assignment: CDR1 SQVTM and CDR2 ANQGSEA. Deletions cut 7 bases from V and 5 bases from J, with 21 bases between. This CDR3 has 14 amino acids. CDR3 in DNA: TGCAGCGCCGCCGGAAGGTTAGGGGAAAACGAGCAGTACTTC. This encodes CSAAGRLGENEQYF.

The chain couples TRBV20-1 to TRBJ1-5; D possibly corresponds to TRBD1 (5 bases). The CDR3 has 14 amino acids. Per germline, CDR1 DFQATT and CDR2 SNEGSKA (reference sequence). V was trimmed by 3 bases and J by 2 bases, leaving 11 bases between them. The CDR3 region has the DNA TGCAGTGCTAGCGGGGGGGGGGGCAATCAGCCCCAGCATTTT. It codes for CSASGGGGNQPQHF.

The chain has TRBV10-3 and TRBJ2-5; D might be TRBD1 or TRBD2, each matching 5 bases. The CDR3 covers 15 residues. V lost 6 bases and J 2 bases, leaving 16 bases between the germline ends. Germline CDR1 reads ENHRY; CDR2 reads SYGVKD. The CDR3 sequence: CAISEGWGTQETQYF. CDR3 bases: TGTGCCATCAGCGAAGGTTGGGGGACGCAAGAGACCCAGTACTTC.

The chain recombines TRBV28 with TRBJ1-2, with 9 bases that match TRBD1. Germline V gene data show CDR1 as MDHEN and CDR2 as SYDVKM. CDR3 length equals 14 residues. Germline trimming cut 4 bases from V and 4 bases from J; bases unmatched to any gene: 4. This chain's CDR3 is CASSYRDRAYGYTF. The CDR3 DNA reads TGTGCCAGCAGTTACCGGGACAGGGCCTATGGCTACACCTTC.

This clonotype came up once. The chain carries TRBV20-1 and TRBJ2-7; D ambiguous. Near its end, the DNA agrees better with TRBJ2-5, so the J call may be wrong. The germline CDR1 and CDR2 sequences are DFQATT and SNEGSKA (reference sequence). The length of the CDR3 is 15 residues. In nucleotides, the CDR3 is TGCAGTGCTAGAATCTTGTCCGGGTCTTCGGGGACCCAGTACTTC. Translated, it gives CSARILSGSSGTQYF.

This clonotype was picked up many times. V is TRBV6-5 and J is TRBJ1-1; no definite D call. The germline V and J ends were trimmed by 2 bases and 1 base, with 8 bases remaining between them. This CDR3 contains 14 residues. Germline V gene lookup returns CDR1 MNHEY and CDR2 SVGAGI. CDR3 sequence reads: CASSYGLTNTEAFF. CDR3 in DNA: TGTGCCAGCAGTTACGGGCTTACGAACACTGAAGCTTTCTTT.